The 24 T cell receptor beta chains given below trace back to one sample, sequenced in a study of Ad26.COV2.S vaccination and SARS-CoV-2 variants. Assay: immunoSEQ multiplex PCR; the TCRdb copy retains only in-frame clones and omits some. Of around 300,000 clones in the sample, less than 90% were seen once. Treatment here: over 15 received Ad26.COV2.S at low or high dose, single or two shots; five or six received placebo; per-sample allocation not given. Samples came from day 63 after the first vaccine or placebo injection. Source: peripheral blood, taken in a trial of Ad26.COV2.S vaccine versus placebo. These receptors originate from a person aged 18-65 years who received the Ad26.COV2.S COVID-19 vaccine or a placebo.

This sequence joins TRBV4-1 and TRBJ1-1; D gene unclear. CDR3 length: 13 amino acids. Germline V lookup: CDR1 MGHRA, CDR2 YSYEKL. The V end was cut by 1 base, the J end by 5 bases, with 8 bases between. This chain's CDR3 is CASSQGLGTEAFF. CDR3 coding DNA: TGCGCCAGCAGCCAAGGCCTGGGGACTGAAGCTTTCTTT.

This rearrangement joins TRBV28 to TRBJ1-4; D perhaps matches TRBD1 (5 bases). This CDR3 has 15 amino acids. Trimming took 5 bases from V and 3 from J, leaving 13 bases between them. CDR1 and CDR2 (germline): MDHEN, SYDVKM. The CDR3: CASSGHSGANEKLFF. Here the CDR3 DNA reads TGTGCCAGCAGTGGACACAGTGGGGCTAATGAAAAACTGTTTTTT.

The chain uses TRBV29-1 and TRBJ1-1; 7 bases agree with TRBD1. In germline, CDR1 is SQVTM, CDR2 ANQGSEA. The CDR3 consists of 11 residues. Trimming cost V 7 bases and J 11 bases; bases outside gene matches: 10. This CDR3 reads CSAPDRVEAFF. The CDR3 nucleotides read TGCAGCGCACCAGACAGGGTCGAGGCTTTCTTT.

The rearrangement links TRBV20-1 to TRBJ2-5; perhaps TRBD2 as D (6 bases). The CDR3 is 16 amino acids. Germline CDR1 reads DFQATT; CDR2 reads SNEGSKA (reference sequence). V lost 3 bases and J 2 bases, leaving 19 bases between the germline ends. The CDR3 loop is CSASPYGTGDQETQYF. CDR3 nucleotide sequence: TGCAGTGCTAGTCCGTATGGGACTGGGGATCAAGAGACCCAGTACTTC.

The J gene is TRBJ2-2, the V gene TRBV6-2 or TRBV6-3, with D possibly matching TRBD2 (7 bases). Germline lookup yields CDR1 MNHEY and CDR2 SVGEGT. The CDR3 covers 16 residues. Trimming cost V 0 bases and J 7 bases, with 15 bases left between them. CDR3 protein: CASSYSRGGLDGELFF. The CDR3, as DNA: TGTGCCAGCAGTTACTCGAGGGGGGGATTAGACGGGGAGCTGTTTTTT.

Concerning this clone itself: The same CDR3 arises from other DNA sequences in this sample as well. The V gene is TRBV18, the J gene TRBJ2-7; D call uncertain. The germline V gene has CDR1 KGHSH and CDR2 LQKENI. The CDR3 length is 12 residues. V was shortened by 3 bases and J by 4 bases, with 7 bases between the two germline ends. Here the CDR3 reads CASSPTDYEQYF. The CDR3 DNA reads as TGTGCCAGCTCACCGACTGATTACGAGCAGTACTTC.

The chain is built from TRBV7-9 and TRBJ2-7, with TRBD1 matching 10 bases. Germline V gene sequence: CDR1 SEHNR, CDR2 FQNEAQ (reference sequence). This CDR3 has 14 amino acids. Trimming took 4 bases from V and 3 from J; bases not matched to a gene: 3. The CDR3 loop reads CASSSGTGDYEQYF. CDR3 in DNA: TGTGCCAGCAGCTCCGGGACAGGGGACTACGAGCAGTACTTC.

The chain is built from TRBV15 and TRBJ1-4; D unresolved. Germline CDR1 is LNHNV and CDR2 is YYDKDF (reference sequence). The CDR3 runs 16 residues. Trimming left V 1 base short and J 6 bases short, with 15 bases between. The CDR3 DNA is TGTGCCACCAGCAGAGCCCCCGGGTCCCTATATGAAAAACTGTTTTTT. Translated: CATSRAPGSLYEKLFF.

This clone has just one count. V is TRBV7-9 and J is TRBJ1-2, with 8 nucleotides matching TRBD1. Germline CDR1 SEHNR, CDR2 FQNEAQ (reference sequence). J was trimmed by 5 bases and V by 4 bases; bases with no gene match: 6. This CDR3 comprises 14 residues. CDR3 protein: CASSSPGGVYGYTF. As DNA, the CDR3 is TGTGCCAGCAGCTCACCAGGGGGCGTATATGGCTACACCTTC. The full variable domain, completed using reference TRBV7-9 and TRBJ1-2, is DTGVSQNPRHKITKRGQNVTFRCDPISEHNRLYWYRQTLGQGPEFLTYFQNEAQLEKSRLLSDRFSAERPKGSFSTLEIQRTEQGDSAMYLCASSSPGGVYGYTFGSGTRLTVV.

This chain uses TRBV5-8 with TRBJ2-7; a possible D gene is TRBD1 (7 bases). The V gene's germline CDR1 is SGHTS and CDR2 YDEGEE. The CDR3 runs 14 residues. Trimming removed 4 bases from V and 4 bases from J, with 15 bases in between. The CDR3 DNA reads TGTGCCAGCAGCCCGCGGGGCAGGGGGTACGAGCAGTACTTC. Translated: CASSPRGRGYEQYF.

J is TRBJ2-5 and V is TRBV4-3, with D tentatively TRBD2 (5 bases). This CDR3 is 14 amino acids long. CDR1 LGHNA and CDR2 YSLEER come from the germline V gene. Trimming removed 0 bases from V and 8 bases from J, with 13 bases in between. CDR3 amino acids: CASSQERAAPTQYF. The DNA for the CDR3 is TGCGCCAGCAGCCAAGAGCGGGCAGCACCTACCCAGTACTTC.

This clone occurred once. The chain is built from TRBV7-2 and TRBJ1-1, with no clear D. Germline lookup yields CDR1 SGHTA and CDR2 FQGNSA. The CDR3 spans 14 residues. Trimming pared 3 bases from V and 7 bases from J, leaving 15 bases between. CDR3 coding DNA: TGTGCCAGCAGCTTGCACTTATTGAAGAATGAAGCTTTCTTT. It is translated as CASSLHLLKNEAFF. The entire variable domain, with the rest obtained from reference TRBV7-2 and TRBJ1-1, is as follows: GAGVSQSPSNKVTEKGKDVELRCDPISGHTALYWYRQSLGQGLEFLIYFQGNSAPDKSGLPSDRFSAERTGGSVSTLTIQRTQQEDSAVYLCASSLHLLKNEAFFGQGTRLTVV.

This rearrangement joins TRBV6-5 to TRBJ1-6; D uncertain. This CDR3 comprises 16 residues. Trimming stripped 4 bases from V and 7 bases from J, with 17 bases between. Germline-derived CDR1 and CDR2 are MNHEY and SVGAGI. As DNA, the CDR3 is TGTGCCAGCAGTTCCAGGACCGGGCCGCGCAATTCACCCCTCCACTTT. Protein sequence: CASSSRTGPRNSPLHF.

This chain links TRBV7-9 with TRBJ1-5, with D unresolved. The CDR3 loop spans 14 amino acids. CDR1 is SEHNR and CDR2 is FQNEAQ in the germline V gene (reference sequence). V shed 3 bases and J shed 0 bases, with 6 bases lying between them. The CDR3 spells CASSFPGSNQPQHF. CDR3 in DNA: TGTGCCAGCAGCTTTCCCGGTAGCAATCAGCCCCAGCATTTT.

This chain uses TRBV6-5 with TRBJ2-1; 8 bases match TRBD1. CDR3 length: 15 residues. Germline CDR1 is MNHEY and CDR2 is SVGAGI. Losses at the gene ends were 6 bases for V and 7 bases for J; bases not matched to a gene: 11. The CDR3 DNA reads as TGTGCCAGCAGCCGCGGACAGGGCTCTGGGAATGAGCAGTTCTTC. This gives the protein CASSRGQGSGNEQFF.

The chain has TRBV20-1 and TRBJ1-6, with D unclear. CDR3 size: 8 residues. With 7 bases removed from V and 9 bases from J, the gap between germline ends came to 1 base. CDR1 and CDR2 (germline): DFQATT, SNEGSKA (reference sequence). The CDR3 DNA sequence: TGCAGTGTTTCACCCCTCCACTTT. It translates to CSVSPLHF.

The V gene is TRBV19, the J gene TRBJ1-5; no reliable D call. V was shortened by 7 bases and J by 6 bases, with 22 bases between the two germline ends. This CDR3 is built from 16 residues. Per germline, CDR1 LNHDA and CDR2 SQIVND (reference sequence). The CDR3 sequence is CASTVRFSGLGQPQHF. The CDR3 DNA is TGTGCCAGTACCGTCCGGTTTTCTGGGCTGGGTCAGCCCCAGCATTTT.

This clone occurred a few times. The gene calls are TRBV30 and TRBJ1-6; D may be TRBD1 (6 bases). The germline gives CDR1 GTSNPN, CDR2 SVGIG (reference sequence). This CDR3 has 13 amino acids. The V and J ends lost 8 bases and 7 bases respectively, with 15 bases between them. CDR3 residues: CAGRRDTNSPLHF. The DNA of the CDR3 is TGTGCCGGAAGACGGGACACGAATTCACCCCTCCACTTT.

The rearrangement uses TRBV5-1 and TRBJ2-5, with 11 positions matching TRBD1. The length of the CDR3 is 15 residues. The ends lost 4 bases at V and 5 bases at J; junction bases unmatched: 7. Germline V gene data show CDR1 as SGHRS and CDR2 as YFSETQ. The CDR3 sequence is CASSTGQGVRETQYF. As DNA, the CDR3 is TGCGCCAGCAGCACGGGACAGGGGGTGAGGGAGACCCAGTACTTC.

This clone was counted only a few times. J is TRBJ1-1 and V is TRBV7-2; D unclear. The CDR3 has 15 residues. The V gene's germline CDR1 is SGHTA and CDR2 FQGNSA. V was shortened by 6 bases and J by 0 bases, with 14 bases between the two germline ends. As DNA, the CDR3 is TGTGCCAGCAGACTGGGCCGGTCCATGAACACTGAAGCTTTCTTT. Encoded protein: CASRLGRSMNTEAFF.

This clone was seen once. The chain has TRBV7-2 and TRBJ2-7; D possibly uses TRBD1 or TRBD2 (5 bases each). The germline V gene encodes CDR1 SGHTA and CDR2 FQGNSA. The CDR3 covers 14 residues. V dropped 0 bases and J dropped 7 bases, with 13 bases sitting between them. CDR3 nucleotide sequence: TGTGCCAGCAGCTTAGCGAGGGGCCGGGAAGAGCAGTACTTC. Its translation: CASSLARGREEQYF.

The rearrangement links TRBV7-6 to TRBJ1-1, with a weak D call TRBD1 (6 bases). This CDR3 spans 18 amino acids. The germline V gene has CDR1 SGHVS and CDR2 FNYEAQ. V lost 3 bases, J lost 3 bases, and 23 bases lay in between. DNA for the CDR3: TGTGCCAGCAGCTTGAATGTTTGGGGTGTGGCAGGGGACACTGAAGCTTTCTTT. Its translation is CASSLNVWGVAGDTEAFF.

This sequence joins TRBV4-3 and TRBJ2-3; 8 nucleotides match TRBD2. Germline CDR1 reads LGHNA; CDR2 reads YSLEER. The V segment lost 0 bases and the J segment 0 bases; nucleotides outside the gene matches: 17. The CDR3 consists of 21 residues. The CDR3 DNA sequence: TGCGCCAGCAGCCAAGACCGACTTTGGACTAGCAGACATTCTAGCACAGATACGCAGTATTTT. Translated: CASSQDRLWTSRHSSTDTQYF.

This CDR3 reads CASSPRRKDTQYF. CDR3 bases: TGTGCCAGCAGCCCCCGAAGGAAGGATACGCAGTATTTT. This chain links TRBV9 with TRBJ2-3; D uncertain. CDR1 and CDR2 from the germline V gene are SGDLS and YYNGEE. This CDR3 is built from 13 residues. The V gene lost 4 bases and the J gene lost 6 bases, with 12 bases spanning the gap. Combining the CDR3 with reference TRBV9 and TRBJ2-3 gives the whole variable domain DSGVTQTPKHLITATGQRVTLRCSPRSGDLSVYWYQQSLDQGLQFLIQYYNGEERAKGNILERFSAQQFPDLHSELNLSSLELGDSALYFCASSPRRKDTQYFGPGTRLTVL.